Following are 22 T cell receptor beta chains from one sample sequenced in a study of post-analysis software for immune sequencing data. The study, taken as a whole, reports: Included in a set of roughly five TRBV segments more frequent in patients than controls were TRBV5-6, TRBV5-1 and TRBV20-1.

For these receptors, no antigen is known. Built from TCR beta cDNA, the libraries had unique molecular identifiers in them. In TCRdb, the PCR reads were re-called with MiXCR into one record per CDR3 protein. Of hundreds of thousands of distinct CDR3 sequences listed, less than 35% are singletons. The sample consisted of blood. The receptors shown here come from a girl between 5 and 17 years old with multiple sclerosis.

This clonotype was seen at least ten times. The V call is TRBV29-1, the J call TRBJ2-7, with a possible D match to TRBD2 (6 bases). Trimming cost V 4 bases and J 10 bases, with 20 bases left between them. Germline lookup yields CDR1 SQVTM and CDR2 ANQGSEA. The CDR3 has 13 amino acids. CDR3 residues: CSVVNGGSLYQYF. The CDR3 DNA is TGCAGCGTTGTGAACGGGGGTTCTTTGTACCAGTACTTC.

This clonotype has just a few counts. The chain employs TRBV6-2 or TRBV6-3 and TRBJ2-7, with TRBD1 as a possible D gene (6 bases). V was shortened by 4 bases and J by 2 bases, with 9 bases between the two germline ends. This CDR3 is 13 amino acids long. CDR1 is MNHEY and CDR2 is SVGEGT in the germline V gene. CDR3 nucleotides: TGTGCCAGCAGTTCGGGACATCCCTACGAGCAGTACTTC. This gives the protein CASSSGHPYEQYF.

This chain uses TRBV29-1 with TRBJ1-1; D gene uncertain. The CDR3 spans 12 residues. The germline V gene has CDR1 SQVTM and CDR2 ANQGSEA. V dropped 0 bases and J dropped 4 bases, with 6 bases sitting between them. DNA of the CDR3: TGCAGCGTTGAAGAGGTGCCCACTGAAGCTTTCTTT. This encodes CSVEEVPTEAFF.

With regard to this clonotype: This may come from a read error, since a much larger clone is one base off. J is TRBJ2-1 and V is TRBV4-2, with D perhaps TRBD2 (5 bases). The J call is doubtful: the DNA matches TRBJ2-7 better. Germline V CDR1 and CDR2: LGHNA, YNFKEQ. The CDR3 contains 15 residues. The CDR3 bases are TGTGCCAGCAGCCAAGCTTATGACTACTACAATGAGCAGTACTTC. Its translation is CASSQAYDYYNEQYF.

In its sample, this clonotype was seen a few times. The V and J genes are TRBV7-2 and TRBJ2-1; the D gene is possibly TRBD1 (7 bases). Per germline, CDR1 SGHTA and CDR2 FQGNSA. The length of the CDR3 is 14 residues. The V end was cut by 4 bases, the J end by 8 bases, with 15 bases between. The CDR3 sequence is CASSSGGKGDEQFF. The CDR3 nucleotides read TGTGCCAGCAGCTCAGGGGGGAAAGGGGATGAGCAGTTCTTC.

This clonotype was seen a handful of times. The J gene is TRBJ2-1, the V gene TRBV7-2; TRBD2 matches at 8 bases. The CDR3 spans 14 residues. The V and J ends lost 3 bases and 6 bases, in that order; junction bases with no gene match: 4. CDR1 and CDR2 (germline): SGHTA, FQGNSA. The CDR3 region is CASSFTSGINEQFF. CDR3 sequence (DNA): TGTGCCAGCAGCTTTACTAGCGGTATCAATGAGCAGTTCTTC.

With respect to this clonotype: A much bigger clone sits one base away, suggesting this may be a read error. The V and J genes are TRBV7-2 and TRBJ2-3; no definite D call. This CDR3 contains 14 residues. Trimming shortened V by 5 bases and J by 0 bases, and 9 bases separated the two germline ends. Germline values: CDR1 SGHTA, CDR2 FQGNSA. The CDR3 DNA reads TGTGCCAGCAGCGTAGATCCTAGCACAGATACGCAGTATTTT. Translated: CASSVDPSTDTQYF.

The genes are TRBV20-1 and TRBJ2-7; TRBD2 might be the D (6 bases). CDR3 length equals 14 residues. V lost 3 bases, J lost 2 bases, and 14 bases lay in between. CDR1 and CDR2 (germline): DFQATT, SNEGSKA (reference sequence). In DNA, the CDR3 is TGCAGTGCTAGGGGGGACTTCCTAACCTACGAGCAGTACTTC. Encoded protein: CSARGDFLTYEQYF.

This sequence joins TRBV6-5 and TRBJ2-1; D might be TRBD2 (5 bases). Germline CDR1 is MNHEY and CDR2 is SVGAGI. There are 14 residues in the CDR3. The V end lost 8 bases, the J end lost 1 base, and 12 bases lay between the germline ends. The CDR3 spells CASGKSGSYNEQFF. In DNA, the CDR3 is TGTGCCAGCGGAAAAAGCGGTTCCTACAATGAGCAGTTCTTC.

In its sample, this clonotype was seen a few times. The chain couples TRBV20-1 to TRBJ2-7, with D possibly matching TRBD2 (5 bases). CDR3 length: 12 amino acids. V was pared by 1 base and J by 10 bases, with 14 bases between. Germline CDR1 reads DFQATT; CDR2 reads SNEGSKA (reference sequence). Written as DNA, the CDR3 is TGCAGTGCTAGAGCGGCCTCGGAGGCCCAGTACTTC. It codes for CSARAASEAQYF.

The rearrangement joins TRBV6-5 to TRBJ2-5, with TRBD1 matching over 8 bases. The germline V gene has CDR1 MNHEY and CDR2 SVGAGI. The CDR3 is 16 residues long. V was clipped by 2 bases and J by 4 bases; unmatched bases: 9. The CDR3 is CASSYGGTGYLETQYF. CDR3 bases: TGTGCCAGCAGTTACGGTGGGACAGGCTATCTAGAGACCCAGTACTTC.

CDR3 DNA: TGTGCCACCAGTGATTACAGTAGCGGGGTCCTCGATACGCAGTATTTT. Translated: CATSDYSSGVLDTQYF. This chain uses TRBV24-1 with TRBJ2-3; 8 nucleotides agree with TRBD2. Germline V gene sequence: CDR1 KGHDR, CDR2 SFDVKD. The CDR3 is 16 amino acids. With V trimmed by 2 bases and J by 6 bases, 9 bases remained unmatched.

This clonotype was observed a few times. The chain links TRBV5-1 to TRBJ1-1, with D possibly TRBD1 on 6 matching bases. This CDR3 contains 16 residues. V lost 2 bases and J lost 1, with 15 bases in between. Per germline, CDR1 SGHRS and CDR2 YFSETQ. DNA for the CDR3: TGCGCCAGCAGCTTAAACAGGGATGGGGGGAACACTGAAGCTTTCTTT. It specifies CASSLNRDGGNTEAFF.

The chain couples TRBV6-1 to TRBJ2-4; D may correspond to TRBD1 or TRBD2 (5 bases each). The J call may be wrong; the DNA end is better matched by TRBJ2-7. In germline, CDR1 is MNHNS, CDR2 SASEGT. The CDR3 consists of 18 residues. CDR3 sequence: CASSRGLLGAHMVYEQYF. The CDR3 DNA reads as TGTGCCAGCAGTAGAGGGCTCTTAGGGGCGCATATGGTCTACGAGCAGTACTTC.

At least ten counts were recorded for this clonotype. The rearrangement links TRBV29-1 to TRBJ2-1, with no clear D. Per germline, CDR1 SQVTM and CDR2 ANQGSEA. Trimming removed 1 base from V and 12 bases from J, with 16 bases in between. This CDR3 is 13 amino acids long. CDR3 in amino acids: CSVEGRPAHPQFF. The CDR3 DNA follows: TGCAGCGTTGAAGGACGGCCCGCTCATCCGCAGTTCTTC.

In its sample, this clonotype was seen many times. V gene TRBV7-2 combines with J gene TRBJ2-5; D unclear. Trimming stripped 2 bases from V and 1 base from J, with 5 bases between. This CDR3 has 13 residues. CDR1 is SGHTA, CDR2 FQGNSA, per germline. CDR3: CASSLTPQETQYF. CDR3 in DNA: TGTGCCAGCAGCTTAACCCCCCAAGAGACCCAGTACTTC.

There are a few counts of this clonotype. The genes are TRBV20-1 and TRBJ2-1; D tentatively fits TRBD1 or TRBD2 (5 bases each). This CDR3 comprises 14 residues. Germline V gives CDR1 DFQATT, CDR2 SNEGSKA (reference sequence). V was trimmed by 4 bases and J by 9 bases, leaving 19 bases between them. CDR3 region: CSAKVGTVRGEQFF. The CDR3 DNA sequence: TGCAGTGCTAAGGTCGGGACGGTCCGTGGTGAGCAGTTCTTC.

This clonotype was observed a handful of times. The chain recombines TRBV20-1 with TRBJ1-1, with D unclear. CDR3 size: 13 residues. V was shortened by 5 bases and J by 2 bases, with 12 bases between the two germline ends. The germline V gene has CDR1 DFQATT and CDR2 SNEGSKA (reference sequence). This chain's CDR3 is CSALRLANTEAFF. The CDR3 DNA sequence: TGCAGTGCTCTCCGACTTGCAAACACTGAAGCTTTCTTT.

The sample holds a few counts of this clonotype. The J gene is TRBJ2-1, the V gene TRBV7-2, with D unclear. Trimming pared 5 bases from V and 10 bases from J, leaving 12 bases between. This CDR3 is 12 amino acids long. Germline V gives CDR1 SGHTA, CDR2 FQGNSA. CDR3 bases: TGTGCCAGCAGCCATTTCCTGAGGGAGCAGTTCTTC. Translation: CASSHFLREQFF.

The CDR3 bases are TGCAGTGCCAGAAGACTAGCGGCTCGGAATGAGCAGTTCTTC. It translates to CSARRLAARNEQFF. J is TRBJ2-1 and V is TRBV20-1, with 9 bases fitting TRBD2. The CDR3 covers 14 residues. Germline V CDR1 and CDR2: DFQATT, SNEGSKA (reference sequence). V gave up 6 bases and J gave up 7 bases; unmatched junction bases: 10.

The table lists this clonotype with many counts. V is TRBV29-1 and J is TRBJ1-1; a weak D match, TRBD1 (5 bases). This CDR3 contains 12 residues. V was cut by 0 bases and J by 10 bases, with 12 bases left in between. The V gene's germline CDR1 is SQVTM and CDR2 ANQGSEA. The CDR3 region is CSVEEGPGRAFF. For the CDR3, the DNA is TGCAGCGTTGAAGAAGGGCCAGGGAGAGCTTTCTTT.

In this sample, this clonotype turned up a few times. The rearrangement links TRBV29-1 to TRBJ1-4; TRBD1 aligns across 7 bases. Trimming took 6 bases from V and 8 from J; bases not matched to a gene: 12. The CDR3 is 14 amino acids. The germline V gene encodes CDR1 SQVTM and CDR2 ANQGSEA. The CDR3 sequence is CSVGQELRGEKLFF. In nucleotides, the CDR3 is TGCAGCGTCGGACAGGAGCTAAGGGGAGAAAAACTGTTTTTT.